This T cell receptor beta chain was retrieved from a study of cytomegalovirus exposure and HLA in healthy donors. Study-wide findings and caveats: Investigators reported about 160 TCR beta chains as tied to cytomegalovirus.

It was with 60 Vbeta and 13 Jbeta primers that the PCR ran. Produced via immunoSEQ multiplex PCR; TCRdb's table is partial and in-frame only. This sample carries under 90,000 clones, with approximately 7.5% going to the ten biggest clones. Note on this clone: The target antigen is unknown.

Healthy individuals who donated bone marrow served as the donors. V lost 4 bases and J lost 6, with 13 bases in between. The V gene's germline CDR1 is SGHTA and CDR2 FQGNSA. The CDR3 totals 14 residues. Sequenced: PBMCs. The source of this sequence is a female donor in good health and CMV-seropositive. The chain uses TRBV7-2 and TRBJ2-1; possible D gene TRBD2, 6 bases. The CDR3 DNA reads TGTGCCAGCAGCTCACTAGCAGAGATCAATGAGCAGTTCTTC. The encoded protein is CASSSLAEINEQFF.